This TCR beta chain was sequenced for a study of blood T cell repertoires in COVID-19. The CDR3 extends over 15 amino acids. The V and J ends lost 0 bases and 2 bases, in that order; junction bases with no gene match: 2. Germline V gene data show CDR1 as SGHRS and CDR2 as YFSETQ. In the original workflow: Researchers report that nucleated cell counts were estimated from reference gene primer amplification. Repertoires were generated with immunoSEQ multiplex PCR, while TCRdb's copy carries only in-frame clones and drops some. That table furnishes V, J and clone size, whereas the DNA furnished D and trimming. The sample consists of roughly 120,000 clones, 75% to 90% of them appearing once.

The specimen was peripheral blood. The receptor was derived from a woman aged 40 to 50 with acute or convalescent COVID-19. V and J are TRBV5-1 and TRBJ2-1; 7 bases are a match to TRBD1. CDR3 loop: CASSLEGGPYNEQFF. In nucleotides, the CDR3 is TGCGCCAGCAGCTTGGAAGGGGGCCCCTACAATGAGCAGTTCTTC.